The 29 T cell receptor beta chains below all came from one sample that was sequenced in a study of cytomegalovirus exposure and HLA in healthy donors. Sequencing used immunoSEQ multiplex PCR; TCRdb keeps in-frame clones, though not all of them. Here the sample spans about 98,000 clones, approximately 90% being singletons. Sequences were obtained from PBMCs. These receptor sequences come from a woman in her twenties or thirties in good health and CMV-seronegative.

This clone was detected only a few times. This CDR3 is also generated by other DNA sequences in the sample. The rearrangement links TRBV5-6 to TRBJ1-1; maybe TRBD1 (5 bases). Germline-derived CDR1 and CDR2 are SGHDT and YYEEEE. Trimming cost V 1 base and J 3 bases, with 10 bases left between them. The CDR3 length is 14 residues. The CDR3 sequence is CASSLTGRDTEAFF. The CDR3 region has the DNA TGTGCCAGCAGCTTGACAGGAAGGGACACTGAAGCTTTCTTT.

The rearrangement links TRBV14 to TRBJ2-2, with a weak D call TRBD1 (6 bases). Germline CDR1 SGHDN, CDR2 FVKESK. The CDR3 is made up of 16 amino acids. Trimming pared 4 bases from V and 0 bases from J, leaving 12 bases between. CDR3 sequence: CASSRTAAANTGELFF. DNA of the CDR3: TGTGCCAGCAGCCGGACAGCTGCCGCGAACACCGGGGAGCTGTTTTTT.

The V gene is TRBV7-8, the J gene TRBJ2-5; D may be TRBD1 (6 bases). In germline, CDR1 is SGHVS, CDR2 FQNEAQ. The V and J ends lost 1 base and 13 bases respectively, with 25 bases between them. The length of the CDR3 is 16 residues. This CDR3 is CASSLVYRDAGREWYF. CDR3 DNA: TGTGCCAGCAGCTTAGTATACAGGGACGCAGGGAGAGAGTGGTACTTC.

Here the CDR3 reads CASQGPGNTIYF. The CDR3 DNA follows: TGTGCCAGTCAGGGGCCTGGAAACACCATATATTTT. The J gene is TRBJ1-3, the V gene TRBV19, with a possible D match to TRBD1 (6 bases). The CDR3 length is 12 residues. Trimming took 8 bases from V and 2 from J, leaving 7 bases between them. CDR1 is LNHDA, CDR2 SQIVND, per germline (reference sequence).

This rearrangement joins TRBV28 to TRBJ2-1, with D perhaps TRBD1 (5 bases). This CDR3 has 13 residues. V dropped 6 bases and J dropped 3 bases, with 9 bases sitting between them. CDR1 is MDHEN, CDR2 SYDVKM, per germline. CDR3: CASSHDSYNEQFF. The DNA of the CDR3 is TGTGCCAGCAGCCACGACAGCTACAATGAGCAGTTCTTC. The full variable domain, its missing parts supplied by reference TRBV28 and TRBJ2-1, is DVKVTQSSRYLVKRTGEKVFLECVQDMDHENMFWYRQDPGLGLRLIYFSYDVKMKEKGDIPEGYSVSREKKERFSLILESASTNQTSMYLCASSHDSYNEQFFGPGTRLTVL.

V usage is TRBV15 and J usage is TRBJ2-5, with D perhaps TRBD1 (6 bases). The CDR3 covers 15 residues. Germline-derived CDR1 and CDR2 are LNHNV and YYDKDF (reference sequence). V was pared by 5 bases and J by 0 bases, with 13 bases between. The CDR3, as DNA: TGTGCCACCAGCGAGCCTTACAGGGACCAAGAGACCCAGTACTTC. This translates into CATSEPYRDQETQYF.

The genes are TRBV6-1 and TRBJ2-7; 9 nucleotides match TRBD1. The CDR3 spans 14 residues. Germline CDR1 MNHNS, CDR2 SASEGT. V dropped 8 bases and J dropped 8; count of bases not matched to a gene: 13. The CDR3 DNA reads TGTGCCAGCGACCAGGACAGGGGCAGACGTCAGCAGTACTTC. This gives the protein CASDQDRGRRQQYF.

This clone was counted between two and nine times. This chain links TRBV19 with TRBJ1-2; perhaps TRBD1 as D (6 bases). Germline CDR1 and CDR2: LNHDA and SQIVND (reference sequence). Trimming shortened V by 1 base and J by 8 bases, and 8 bases separated the two germline ends. This CDR3 spans 12 amino acids. CDR3 residues: CASSIAGDGYTF. The CDR3 DNA follows: TGTGCCAGTAGTATAGCAGGGGACGGCTACACCTTC.

CDR3 region: CSTSSGITEQFF. The DNA for the CDR3 is TGCAGCACCTCCTCAGGGATAACTGAGCAGTTCTTC. This rearrangement joins TRBV29-1 to TRBJ2-1; maybe TRBD1 (5 bases). Germline assignment: CDR1 SQVTM and CDR2 ANQGSEA. This CDR3 is 12 amino acids long. The V and J ends lost 8 bases and 9 bases respectively, with 17 bases between them.

V is TRBV13 and J is TRBJ1-1; D is possibly TRBD1 (5 bases). The CDR3 runs to 13 residues. V lost 2 bases, J lost 11 bases, and 15 bases lay in between. Germline lookup yields CDR1 PRHDT and CDR2 FYEKMQ (reference sequence). CDR3: CASSLRLGGRAFF. CDR3 in DNA: TGTGCCAGCAGCTTACGCTTGGGGGGACGGGCTTTCTTT.

The rearrangement links TRBV5-1 to TRBJ2-6; no clear D. V lost 5 bases, J lost 0 bases, and 9 bases lay in between. CDR1 is SGHRS and CDR2 is YFSETQ in the germline V gene. The CDR3 extends over 15 amino acids. The CDR3 DNA reads TGCGCCAGCAGACCGGTATACTCTGGGGCCAACGTCCTGACTTTC. Amino acid sequence: CASRPVYSGANVLTF.

This CDR3 reads CASSAAGGSETQYF. CDR3 DNA sequence: TGTGCCAGCAGTGCCGCGGGAGGCTCGGAGACCCAGTACTTC. J is TRBJ2-5 and V is TRBV7-3, with 8 bases that match TRBD2. This CDR3 has 14 residues. With 6 bases clipped from V and 5 bases from J, the junction kept 8 bases outside the gene matches. Germline lookup yields CDR1 SGHTA and CDR2 FQGTGA.

The V call is TRBV27, the J call TRBJ2-7; D may be TRBD2 (5 bases). Trimming took off 0 bases at V and 7 bases at J, with 16 bases between the two ends. The CDR3 consists of 15 residues. CDR1 and CDR2 (germline): MNHEY, SMNVEV (reference sequence). The CDR3 sequence: CASSLSPGSWGEQYF. The CDR3 coding sequence is TGTGCCAGCAGTTTATCCCCGGGAAGCTGGGGAGAGCAGTACTTC.

The J gene is TRBJ1-1, the V gene TRBV5-4; D possibly corresponds to TRBD1 (5 bases). CDR1 and CDR2 from the germline V gene are SGHNT and YYREEE (reference sequence). V lost 5 bases to trimming and J lost 4 bases, with 18 bases between them. This CDR3 contains 15 residues. CDR3 bases: TGTGCCAGCAGGTCCACGCGGGGGACGGGCACTGAAGCTTTCTTT. This translates into CASRSTRGTGTEAFF.

The rearrangement joins TRBV14 to TRBJ2-3; D perhaps matches TRBD2 (5 bases). This CDR3 contains 15 residues. CDR1 and CDR2 from the germline V gene are SGHDN and FVKESK. V lost 4 bases and J lost 4, with 15 bases in between. The CDR3 DNA follows: TGTGCCAGCAGCCTGCTACTTGCGGGTCCAGATACGCAGTATTTT. As protein: CASSLLLAGPDTQYF.

The chain joins TRBV5-1 to TRBJ1-2, with a tentative D call TRBD1 (6 bases). Trimming stripped 0 bases from V and 5 bases from J, with 11 bases between. The germline V gene has CDR1 SGHRS and CDR2 YFSETQ. CDR3 size: 14 residues. DNA of the CDR3: TGCGCCAGCAGCTTGGGACAGGCTACATATGGCTACACCTTC. Its protein is CASSLGQATYGYTF.

This sequence joins TRBV19 and TRBJ1-1; D remains ambiguous. The V end was cut by 3 bases, the J end by 5 bases, with 7 bases between. The length of the CDR3 is 12 residues. Per the germline V gene, CDR1 is LNHDA and CDR2 is SQIVND (reference sequence). CDR3 nucleotide sequence: TGTGCCAGTAGTATTTCCATGACTGAAGCTTTCTTT. As protein: CASSISMTEAFF.

The chain combines TRBV4-2 with TRBJ2-7; maybe TRBD2 (9 bases). Germline CDR1 and CDR2: LGHNA and YNFKEQ. Trimming took off 4 bases at V and 6 bases at J, with 25 bases between the two ends. This CDR3 is built from 17 residues. CDR3 amino acids: CASSPRGLAGLRPEQYF. CDR3 coding DNA: TGTGCCAGCAGCCCCAGGGGGCTAGCGGGATTACGGCCCGAGCAGTACTTC.

The genes are TRBV28 and TRBJ1-4, with 7 positions matching TRBD1. This CDR3 has 14 amino acids. V shed 3 bases, J shed 4 bases, and the junction held 2 bases outside the gene matches. Per germline, CDR1 MDHEN and CDR2 SYDVKM. CDR3 DNA sequence: TGTGCCAGCAGTTTGGACAGGTATAATGAAAAACTGTTTTTT. This sequence encodes CASSLDRYNEKLFF.

The V gene is TRBV15, the J gene TRBJ1-4, with TRBD1 identical over 8 bases. Germline CDR1 LNHNV, CDR2 YYDKDF (reference sequence). Losses at the gene ends were 5 bases for V and 4 bases for J; bases not matched to a gene: 3. The CDR3 runs 14 residues. This chain's CDR3 is CATSGTGYNEKLFF. For the CDR3, the DNA is TGTGCCACCAGCGGGACAGGCTATAATGAAAAACTGTTTTTT.

This clone has just a few counts. V and J are TRBV5-1 and TRBJ1-2, with D possibly TRBD1 on 6 matching bases. The CDR3 covers 13 residues. Trimming removed 4 bases from V and 5 bases from J, with 12 bases in between. Germline CDR1 is SGHRS and CDR2 is YFSETQ. This chain's CDR3 is CASSVVQGYGYTF. CDR3 nucleotides: TGCGCCAGCAGCGTAGTACAGGGATATGGCTACACCTTC. Supplemented by reference TRBV5-1 and TRBJ1-2, the full variable domain reads KAGVTQTPRYLIKTRGQQVTLSCSPISGHRSVSWYQQTPGQGLQFLFEYFSETQRNKGNFPGRFSGRQFSNSRSEMNVSTLELGDSALYLCASSVVQGYGYTFGSGTRLTVV.

This clone was seen more than once but under ten times. V gene TRBV5-1 combines with J gene TRBJ1-2, with no clear D. CDR3 length: 12 residues. CDR1 is SGHRS and CDR2 is YFSETQ in the germline V gene. Trimming pared 4 bases from V and 5 bases from J, leaving 9 bases between. The CDR3 sequence is CASSNMTYGYTF. The CDR3 DNA reads TGCGCCAGCAGCAATATGACATATGGCTACACCTTC. The variable domain in full, completed from reference TRBV5-1 and TRBJ1-2, reads KAGVTQTPRYLIKTRGQQVTLSCSPISGHRSVSWYQQTPGQGLQFLFEYFSETQRNKGNFPGRFSGRQFSNSRSEMNVSTLELGDSALYLCASSNMTYGYTFGSGTRLTVV.

Details on this clone: At one of its ends the junction is not consistent with the germline gene, which may arise from a read error. V usage is TRBV20-1 and J usage is TRBJ2-3, with D unresolved. There are 11 residues in the CDR3. In germline, CDR1 is DFQATT, CDR2 SNEGSKA (reference sequence). For the CDR3, the DNA is TGCAGTGCTGGAGCCTCAGATACACAGTATTTT. It specifies CSAGASDTQYF.

This clone appeared a single time. The V call is TRBV10-3, the J call TRBJ2-1, with D perhaps TRBD1 (6 bases). Germline lookup yields CDR1 ENHRY and CDR2 SYGVKD. This CDR3 has 15 residues. Between the trimmed V and J ends, which lost 6 bases and 4 bases, there was a span of 16 bases. The CDR3 protein is CAIRDAGTTYNEQFF. CDR3 coding DNA: TGTGCCATCAGGGATGCCGGGACAACTTACAATGAGCAGTTCTTC.

This clone came up once. The CDR3 bases are TGCGCCAGCGATAAGGACGGCGGGGGTCTCGCGGAGCAGTACTTC. Residues: CASDKDGGGLAEQYF. V gene TRBV5-1 combines with J gene TRBJ2-7; 7 positions agree with TRBD2. The CDR3 length is 15 residues. Germline CDR1 reads SGHRS; CDR2 reads YFSETQ. V lost 7 bases, J lost 7 bases, and 17 bases stayed unmatched.

The chain couples TRBV5-1 to TRBJ1-1; TRBD1 matches at 8 bases. The CDR3 loop spans 15 amino acids. CDR1 and CDR2 from the germline V gene are SGHRS and YFSETQ. V lost 2 bases to trimming and J lost 2 bases; unmatched junction nucleotides: 5. CDR3 sequence: CASSFGQGKNTEAFF. CDR3 DNA: TGCGCCAGCAGCTTTGGACAGGGCAAAAACACTGAAGCTTTCTTT.

The chain uses TRBV4-1 and TRBJ2-7, with D perhaps TRBD1 (6 bases). This CDR3 has 14 residues. The V gene's germline CDR1 is MGHRA and CDR2 YSYEKL. V was shortened by 2 bases and J by 6 bases, with 14 bases between the two germline ends. The CDR3: CASSQMLAGAEQYF. The DNA of the CDR3 is TGCGCCAGCAGCCAAATGCTAGCAGGGGCCGAGCAGTACTTC.

The V call is TRBV11-2, the J call TRBJ2-2; 12 nucleotides line up with TRBD2. V trimming: 2 bases; J trimming: 7 bases; junction bases outside the gene matches: 5. The CDR3 runs to 16 residues. Germline lookup yields CDR1 SGHAT and CDR2 FQNNGV. The CDR3 nucleotides are TGTGCCAGCAGCTTAAGACTAGCGGGAGCTGACGGGGAGCTGTTTTTT. As protein: CASSLRLAGADGELFF. Combining the CDR3 with reference TRBV11-2 and TRBJ2-2 gives the whole variable domain EAGVAQSPRYKIIEKRQSVAFWCNPISGHATLYWYQQILGQGPKLLIQFQNNGVVDDSQLPKDRFSAERLKGVDSTLKIQPAKLEDSAVYLCASSLRLAGADGELFFGEGSRLTVL.

The chain recombines TRBV7-2 with TRBJ2-5; 7 bases align to TRBD2. The germline CDR1 and CDR2 sequences are SGHTA and FQGNSA. V lost 5 bases, J lost 3 bases, and 12 bases stayed unmatched. This CDR3 is 16 amino acids long. CDR3 in amino acids: CASSRHGGGLKETQYF. Here the CDR3 DNA reads TGTGCCAGCAGCCGACATGGGGGAGGGCTGAAAGAGACCCAGTACTTC. Based on the CDR3 plus reference TRBV7-2 and TRBJ2-5, the full variable domain is GAGVSQSPSNKVTEKGKDVELRCDPISGHTALYWYRQSLGQGLEFLIYFQGNSAPDKSGLPSDRFSAERTGGSVSTLTIQRTQQEDSAVYLCASSRHGGGLKETQYFGPGTRLLVL.